This TCR beta chain was sequenced for a study of blood T cell repertoires in COVID-19. Overall study context: COVID-19 samples from acute and convalescent phases originated in the United States, Italy and Spain. Sample material is recorded as cDNA or gDNA derived from T cells, B-cell-depleted T cells, or PBMCs.

Original data processing: Counts of nucleated cells, estimated from reference gene primer amplification, were obtained. The protocol was immunoSEQ multiplex PCR, while the TCRdb copy is restricted to in-frame clones and leaves out a portion. V and J calls and clone size are those listed in that table; D and trimming were worked out from the DNA. The profile shows about 100,000 clones, 80% to 85% of them singletons. V dropped 6 bases and J dropped 10 bases, with 21 bases sitting between them. This CDR3 comprises 14 residues. Germline lookup yields CDR1 WSHSY and CDR2 SAAADI. The TCR originated in a human donor in a cohort sampled during active COVID-19. The chain couples TRBV10-2 to TRBJ1-1; D gene ambiguous. The sequenced sample consisted of peripheral blood. CDR3 loop: CASRPREAVLGAFF. CDR3 DNA: TGCGCCAGCAGGCCGCGCGAGGCCGTCCTCGGAGCTTTCTTT.